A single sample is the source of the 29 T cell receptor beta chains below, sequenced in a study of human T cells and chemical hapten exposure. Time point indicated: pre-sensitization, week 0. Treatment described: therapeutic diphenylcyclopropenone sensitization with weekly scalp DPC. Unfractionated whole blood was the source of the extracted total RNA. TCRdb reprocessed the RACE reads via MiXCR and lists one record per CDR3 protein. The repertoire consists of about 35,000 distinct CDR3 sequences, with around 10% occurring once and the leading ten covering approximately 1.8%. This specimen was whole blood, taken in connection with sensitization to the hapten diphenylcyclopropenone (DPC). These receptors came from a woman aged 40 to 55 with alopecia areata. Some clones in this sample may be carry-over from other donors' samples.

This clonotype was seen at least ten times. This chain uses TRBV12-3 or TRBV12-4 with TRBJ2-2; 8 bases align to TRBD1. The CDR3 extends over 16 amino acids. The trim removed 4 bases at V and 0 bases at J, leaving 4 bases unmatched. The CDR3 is CASSSGQGSNTGELFF. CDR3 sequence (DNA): TGTGCCAGCAGTTCTGGACAGGGATCGAACACCGGGGAGCTGTTTTTT.

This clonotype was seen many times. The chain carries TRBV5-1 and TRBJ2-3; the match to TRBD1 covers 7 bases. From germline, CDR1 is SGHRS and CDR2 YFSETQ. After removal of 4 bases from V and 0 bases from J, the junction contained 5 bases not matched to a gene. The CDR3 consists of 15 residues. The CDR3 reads CASSIGQASTDTQYF. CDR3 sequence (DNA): TGCGCCAGCAGCATAGGACAGGCTAGCACAGATACGCAGTATTTT.

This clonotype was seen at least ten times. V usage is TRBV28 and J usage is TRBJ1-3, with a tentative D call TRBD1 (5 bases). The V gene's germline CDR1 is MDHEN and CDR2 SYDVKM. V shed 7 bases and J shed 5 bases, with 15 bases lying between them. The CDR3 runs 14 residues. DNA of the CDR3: TGTGCCAGCACAGTTCCCAGGGCGCGAAACACCATATATTTT. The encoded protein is CASTVPRARNTIYF.

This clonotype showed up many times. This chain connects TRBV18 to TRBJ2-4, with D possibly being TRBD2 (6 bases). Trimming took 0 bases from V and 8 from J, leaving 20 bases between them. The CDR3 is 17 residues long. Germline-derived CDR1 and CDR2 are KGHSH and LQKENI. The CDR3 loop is CASSPPGRSGGEDIQYF. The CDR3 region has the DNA TGTGCCAGCTCACCACCGGGCCGGAGCGGTGGGGAGGACATTCAGTACTTC.

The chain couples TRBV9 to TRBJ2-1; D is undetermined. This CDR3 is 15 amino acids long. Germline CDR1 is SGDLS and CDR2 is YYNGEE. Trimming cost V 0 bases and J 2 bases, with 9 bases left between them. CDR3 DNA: TGTGCCAGCAGCGTAGACTGGGCCACCTACAATGAGCAGTTCTTC. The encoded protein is CASSVDWATYNEQFF.

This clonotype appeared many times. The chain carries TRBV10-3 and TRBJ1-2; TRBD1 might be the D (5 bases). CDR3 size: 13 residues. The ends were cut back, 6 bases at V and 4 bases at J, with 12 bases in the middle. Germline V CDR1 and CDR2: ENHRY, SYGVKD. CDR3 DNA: TGTGCCATCAGCGCCGGGACGGCCTATGGCTACACCTTC. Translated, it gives CAISAGTAYGYTF.

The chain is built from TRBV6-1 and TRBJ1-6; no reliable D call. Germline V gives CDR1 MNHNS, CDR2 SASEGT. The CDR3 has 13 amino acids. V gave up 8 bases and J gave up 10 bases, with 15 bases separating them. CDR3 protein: CASLTERSSPLHF. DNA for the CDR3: TGTGCCAGCTTAACCGAAAGGAGCTCACCCCTCCACTTT.

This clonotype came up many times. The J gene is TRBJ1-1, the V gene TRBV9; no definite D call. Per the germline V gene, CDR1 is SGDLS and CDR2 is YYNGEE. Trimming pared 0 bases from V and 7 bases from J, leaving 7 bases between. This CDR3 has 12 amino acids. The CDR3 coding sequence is TGTGCCAGCAGCGTAGAGCTGGGTGAAGCTTTCTTT. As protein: CASSVELGEAFF.

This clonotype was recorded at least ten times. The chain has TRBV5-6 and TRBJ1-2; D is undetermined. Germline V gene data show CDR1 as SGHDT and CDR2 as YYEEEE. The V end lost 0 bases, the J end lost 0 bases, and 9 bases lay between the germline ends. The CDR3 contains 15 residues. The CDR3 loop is CASSLDSSTNYGYTF. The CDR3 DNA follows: TGTGCCAGCAGCTTGGATTCGTCTACTAACTATGGCTACACCTTC. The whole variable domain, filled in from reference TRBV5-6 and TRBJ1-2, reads DAGVTQSPTHLIKTRGQQVTLRCSPKSGHDTVSWYQQALGQGPQFIFQYYEEEERQRGNFPDRFSGHQFPNYSSELNVNALLLGDSALYLCASSLDSSTNYGYTFGSGTRLTVV.

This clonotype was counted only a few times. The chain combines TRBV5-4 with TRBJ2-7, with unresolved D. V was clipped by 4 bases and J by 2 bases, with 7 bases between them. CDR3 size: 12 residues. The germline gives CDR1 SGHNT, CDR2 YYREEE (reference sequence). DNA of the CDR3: TGTGCCAGCAGCGCGGATGCCTACGAGCAGTACTTC. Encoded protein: CASSADAYEQYF.

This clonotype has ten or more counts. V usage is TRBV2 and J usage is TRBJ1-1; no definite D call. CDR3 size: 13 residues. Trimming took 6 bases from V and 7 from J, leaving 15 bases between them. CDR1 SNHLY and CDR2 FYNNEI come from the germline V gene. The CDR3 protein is CASSEARGFEAFF. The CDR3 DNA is TGTGCCAGCAGCGAGGCACGTGGGTTTGAAGCTTTCTTT. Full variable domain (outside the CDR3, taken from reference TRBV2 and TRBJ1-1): EPEVTQTPSHQVTQMGQEVILRCVPISNHLYFYWYRQILGQKVEFLVSFYNNEISEKSEIFDDQFSVERPDGSNFTLKIRSTKLEDSAMYFCASSEARGFEAFFGQGTRLTVV.

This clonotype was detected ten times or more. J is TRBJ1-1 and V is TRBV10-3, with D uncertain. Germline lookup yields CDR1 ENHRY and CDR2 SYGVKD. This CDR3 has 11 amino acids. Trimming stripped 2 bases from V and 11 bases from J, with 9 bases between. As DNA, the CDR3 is TGTGCCATCAGTGAGGACGAACGGGCTTTCTTT. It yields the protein CAISEDERAFF.

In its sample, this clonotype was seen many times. CDR3 sequence: CASSRPGQGTEAFF. For the CDR3, the DNA is TGTGCCAGCAGTAGACCGGGACAGGGCACTGAAGCTTTCTTT. The chain is built from TRBV6-5 and TRBJ1-1, with 9 bases fitting TRBD1. The V gene's germline CDR1 is MNHEY and CDR2 SVGAGI. This CDR3 is 14 amino acids long. The V and J ends lost 5 bases and 4 bases, in that order; junction bases with no gene match: 5.

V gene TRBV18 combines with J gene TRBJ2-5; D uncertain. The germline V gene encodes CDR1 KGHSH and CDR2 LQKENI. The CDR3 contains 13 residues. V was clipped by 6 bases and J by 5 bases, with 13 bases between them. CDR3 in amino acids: CASSLSPGETQYF. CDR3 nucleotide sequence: TGTGCCAGCTCGCTGAGCCCTGGGGAGACCCAGTACTTC.

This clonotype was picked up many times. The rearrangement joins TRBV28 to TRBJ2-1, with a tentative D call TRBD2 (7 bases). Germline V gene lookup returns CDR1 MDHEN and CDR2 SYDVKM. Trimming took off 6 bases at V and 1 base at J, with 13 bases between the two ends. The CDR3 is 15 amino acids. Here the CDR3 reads CASSRGGGSYNEQFF. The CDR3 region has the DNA TGTGCCAGCAGCCGCGGGGGCGGGTCCTACAATGAGCAGTTCTTC.

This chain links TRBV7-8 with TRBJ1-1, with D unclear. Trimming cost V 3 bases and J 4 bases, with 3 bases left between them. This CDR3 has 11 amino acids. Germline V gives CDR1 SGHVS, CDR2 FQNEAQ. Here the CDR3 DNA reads TGTGCCAGCAGCTTTCGCACTGAAGCTTTCTTT. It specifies CASSFRTEAFF.

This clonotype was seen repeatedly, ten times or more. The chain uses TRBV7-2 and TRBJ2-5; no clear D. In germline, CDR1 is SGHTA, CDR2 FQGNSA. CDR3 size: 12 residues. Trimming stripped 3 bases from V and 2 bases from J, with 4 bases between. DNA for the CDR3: TGTGCCAGCAGCTTTAATCAAGAGACCCAGTACTTC. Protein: CASSFNQETQYF.

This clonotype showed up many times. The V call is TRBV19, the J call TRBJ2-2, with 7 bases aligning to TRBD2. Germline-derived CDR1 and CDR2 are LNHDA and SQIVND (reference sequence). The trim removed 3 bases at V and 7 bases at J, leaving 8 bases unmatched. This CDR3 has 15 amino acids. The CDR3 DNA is TGTGCCAGTAGTATCGCCAGCGGGGTGGTCGGGGAGCTGTTTTTT. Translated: CASSIASGVVGELFF.

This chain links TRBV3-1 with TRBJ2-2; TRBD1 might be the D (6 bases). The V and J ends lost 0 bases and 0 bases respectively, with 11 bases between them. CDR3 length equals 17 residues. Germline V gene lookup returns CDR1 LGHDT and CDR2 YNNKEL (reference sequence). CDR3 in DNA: TGTGCCAGCAGCCAAGATCCTGGACAGACGAACACCGGGGAGCTGTTTTTT. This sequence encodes CASSQDPGQTNTGELFF.

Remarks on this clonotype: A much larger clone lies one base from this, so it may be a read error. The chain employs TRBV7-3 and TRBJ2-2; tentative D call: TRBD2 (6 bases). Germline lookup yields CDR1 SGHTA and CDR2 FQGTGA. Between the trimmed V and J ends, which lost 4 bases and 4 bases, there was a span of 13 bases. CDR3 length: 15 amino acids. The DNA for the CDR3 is TGTGCCAGCAGCTCCTCCTTGGGGGGCACCGGGGAGCTGTTTTTT. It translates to CASSSSLGGTGELFF.

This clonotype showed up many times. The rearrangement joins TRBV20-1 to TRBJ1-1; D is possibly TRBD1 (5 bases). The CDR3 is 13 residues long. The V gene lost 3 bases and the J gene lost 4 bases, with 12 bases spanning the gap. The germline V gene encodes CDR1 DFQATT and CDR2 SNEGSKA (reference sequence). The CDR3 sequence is CSASVQGPTEAFF. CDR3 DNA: TGCAGTGCTAGCGTGCAGGGCCCCACTGAAGCTTTCTTT.

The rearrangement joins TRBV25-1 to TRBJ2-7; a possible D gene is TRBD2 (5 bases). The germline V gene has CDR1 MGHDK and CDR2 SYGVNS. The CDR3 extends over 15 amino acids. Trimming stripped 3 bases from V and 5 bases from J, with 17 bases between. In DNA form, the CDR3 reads TGTGCCAGCAGTGAGGTGGAAGCCCTTAGCGACGAGCAGTACTTC. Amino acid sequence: CASSEVEALSDEQYF.

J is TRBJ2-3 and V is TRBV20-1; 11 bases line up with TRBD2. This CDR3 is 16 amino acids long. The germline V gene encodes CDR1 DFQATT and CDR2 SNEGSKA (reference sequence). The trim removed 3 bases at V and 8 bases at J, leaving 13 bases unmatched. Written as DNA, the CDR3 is TGCAGTGCTAGCCAAGCTCGACTAGCGGGAAGTAGTACGCAGTATTTT. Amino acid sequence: CSASQARLAGSSTQYF.

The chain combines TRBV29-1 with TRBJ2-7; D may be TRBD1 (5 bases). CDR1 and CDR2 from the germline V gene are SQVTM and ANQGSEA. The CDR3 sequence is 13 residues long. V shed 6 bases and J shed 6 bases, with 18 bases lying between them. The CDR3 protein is CSVKGVGPSEQYF. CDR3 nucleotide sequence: TGCAGCGTCAAAGGGGTAGGCCCTTCCGAGCAGTACTTC.

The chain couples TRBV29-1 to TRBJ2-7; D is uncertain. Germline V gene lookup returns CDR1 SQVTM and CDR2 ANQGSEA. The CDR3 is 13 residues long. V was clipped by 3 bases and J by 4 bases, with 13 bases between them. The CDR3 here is CSVDLSGAYEQYF. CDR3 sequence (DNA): TGCAGCGTTGATTTGTCAGGAGCGTACGAGCAGTACTTC.

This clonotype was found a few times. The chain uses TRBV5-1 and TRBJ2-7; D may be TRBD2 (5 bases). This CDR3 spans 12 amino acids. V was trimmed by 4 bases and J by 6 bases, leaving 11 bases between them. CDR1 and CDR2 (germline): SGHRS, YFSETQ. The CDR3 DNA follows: TGCGCCAGCAGCAACCCTAGCAGCGAGCAGTACTTC. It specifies CASSNPSSEQYF. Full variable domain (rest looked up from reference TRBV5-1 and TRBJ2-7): KAGVTQTPRYLIKTRGQQVTLSCSPISGHRSVSWYQQTPGQGLQFLFEYFSETQRNKGNFPGRFSGRQFSNSRSEMNVSTLELGDSALYLCASSNPSSEQYFGPGTRLTVT.

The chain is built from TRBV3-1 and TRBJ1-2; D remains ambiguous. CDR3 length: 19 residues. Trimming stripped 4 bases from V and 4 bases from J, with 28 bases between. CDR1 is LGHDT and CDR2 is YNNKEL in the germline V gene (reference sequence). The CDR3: CASSRKAWRVSPRGYGYTF. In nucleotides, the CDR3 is TGTGCCAGCAGCCGAAAAGCGTGGCGAGTCAGTCCCCGGGGCTATGGCTACACCTTC.

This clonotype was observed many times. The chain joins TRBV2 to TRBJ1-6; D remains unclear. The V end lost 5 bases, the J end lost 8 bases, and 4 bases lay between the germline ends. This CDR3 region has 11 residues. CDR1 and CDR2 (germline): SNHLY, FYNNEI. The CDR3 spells CASSRDSPLHF. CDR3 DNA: TGTGCCAGCAGTAGGGATTCACCCCTCCACTTT.

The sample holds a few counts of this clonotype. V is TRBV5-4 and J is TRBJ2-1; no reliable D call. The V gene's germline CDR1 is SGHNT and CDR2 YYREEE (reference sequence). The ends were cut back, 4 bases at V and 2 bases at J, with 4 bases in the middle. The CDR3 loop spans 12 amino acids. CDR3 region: CASSAPYNEQFF. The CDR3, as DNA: TGTGCCAGCAGCGCCCCCTACAATGAGCAGTTCTTC.